The TCR beta chain under discussion was sequenced for a study of cytomegalovirus exposure and HLA in healthy donors. Study-wide results and caveats: HLA restriction was apparent for most CMV-associated TCR beta chains in a later analysis.

V gave up 3 bases and J gave up 1 base; unmatched junction bases: 6. The CDR3 length is 16 residues. Germline CDR1 MGHDK, CDR2 SYGVNS. A note on this clone: As yet, its antigen is unknown.

Those who donated were healthy bone marrow donors. The PCR used 60 Vbeta and 13 Jbeta primers. Libraries were prepared by immunoSEQ multiplex PCR; TCRdb keeps only in-frame clonotypes and omits some of them. The sample records some 140,000 clones, 55% to 75% being singletons. Sequencing was performed on PBMCs. This TCR derives from a man aged 50 or older in good health and CMV-seropositive. This chain joins TRBV25-1 and TRBJ2-3, with TRBD2 matching 8 bases. CDR3 in DNA: TGTGCCAGCAGTGATCCGGGGGGGGCTGGCACAGATACGCAGTATTTT. As protein: CASSDPGGAGTDTQYF.